The entry that follows covers one T cell receptor (beta chain) sequence. The target of this receptor is not known. No base-level quality is on record; no much larger clone is a single base apart. One collaborating source in Seattle enrolled patients while the patients were actively infected and followed the patients over time throughout the course of disease. Collaborating institutions collected whole blood in K2EDTA tubes following their own protocols. Collaborator samples were shipped for TCRbeta analysis as frozen whole blood, isolated PBMCs, or DNA extracted from either sample type. The sample belongs to a study of blood T cell repertoires in COVID-19 (dated by TCRdb to about 2020). Turning to the overall study: The collaborator samples originated in the United States, Italy and Spain and spanned the acute and convalescent phases of COVID-19. The material from the prospective study consisted of cDNA or gDNA derived from T cells, B-cell-depleted T cells, or PBMCs. The dataset comprised deeply sampled blood TCRbeta repertoires from subjects exposed to, actively infected with, or recovered from COVID-19. The repertoires were released in a freely available public database meant as a resource for research on the immune response to SARS-CoV-2. Samples were obtained from the ongoing ImmuneRACE study (first 160 participants) and from 1,254 subjects provided by 6 global collaborators. A de-identified subject ID, COVID-19 status, age in years and sex were almost always included in the sample metadata. Where HLA class I and class II types were available, the types were taken from metadata supplied by the sample provider, not from assay-based typing.

From V the trimming removes 0 bases and from J it removes 7 bases, while the gene matches leave 3 bases of the junction unaccounted for. The CDR3, cysteine through phenylalanine, is 16 amino acids long. CDR3 DNA is the only sequence kept; it has 48 bases, read in frame from the first base. CDR1 and CDR2, per the germline V gene, are LGHNA and YSLEER. TCRbeta CDR3 regions were amplified from genomic DNA by means of the immunoSEQ Assay, a bias-controlled multiplex PCR. Per the original workflow: The number of nucleated cells in each sample was estimated by amplification of reference gene primers within the assay. Sequence reads were collapsed and filtered to measure the absolute abundance of every unique TCRbeta CDR3 rearrangement. For each sample, productive Simpson clonality was calculated as the square root of Simpson's diversity index across productive rearrangements. The table was pulled from immuneACCESS by TCRdb, which kept in-frame rearrangements only. Such tables lose some clones; where checked, under half of the loss comes from unresolved V genes, and the rest has no known cause. The DNA was the basis for D and trimming; V, J and clone size are from that table. The table for this sample lists 250,000 to 350,000 clones; roughly four fifths of them were counted only once. The biggest ten clones account for around a sixth of the sample.

Results and caveats for the whole study, not just this receptor: Clinical and demographic metadata were provided uncurated, with the amount varying by source and participant.

Sequences were obtained from peripheral blood. This chain joins TRBV4-3 to TRBJ1-6, with TRBD1 matching 10 junction bases. The receptor was isolated from a person aged 70 to 85 with COVID-19, enrolled during active disease. The encoded CDR3 is CASSQDVGQGNSPLHF. The bases read TGCGCCAGCAGCCAAGACGTGGGACAGGGGAATTCACCCCTCCACTTT.